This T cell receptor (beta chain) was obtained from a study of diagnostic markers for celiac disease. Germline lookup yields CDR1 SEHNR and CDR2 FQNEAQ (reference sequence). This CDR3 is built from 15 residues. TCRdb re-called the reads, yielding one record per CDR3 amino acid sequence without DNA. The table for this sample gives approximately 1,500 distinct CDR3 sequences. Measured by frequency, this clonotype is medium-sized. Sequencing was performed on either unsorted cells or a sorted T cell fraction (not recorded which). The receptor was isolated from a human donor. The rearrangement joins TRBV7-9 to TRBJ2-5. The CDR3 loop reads CASSLETGVGETQYF.